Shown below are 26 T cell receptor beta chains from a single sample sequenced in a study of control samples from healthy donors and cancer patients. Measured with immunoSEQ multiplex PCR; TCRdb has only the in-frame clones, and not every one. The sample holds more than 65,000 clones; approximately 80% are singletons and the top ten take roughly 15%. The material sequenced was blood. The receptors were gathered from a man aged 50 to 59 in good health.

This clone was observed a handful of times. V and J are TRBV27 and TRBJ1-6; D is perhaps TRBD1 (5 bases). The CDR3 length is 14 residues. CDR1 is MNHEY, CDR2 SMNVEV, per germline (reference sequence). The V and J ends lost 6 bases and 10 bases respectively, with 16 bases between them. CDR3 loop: CASRLAGIKSPLHF. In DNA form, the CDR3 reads TGTGCCAGCAGACTCGCAGGGATTAAATCACCCCTCCACTTT.

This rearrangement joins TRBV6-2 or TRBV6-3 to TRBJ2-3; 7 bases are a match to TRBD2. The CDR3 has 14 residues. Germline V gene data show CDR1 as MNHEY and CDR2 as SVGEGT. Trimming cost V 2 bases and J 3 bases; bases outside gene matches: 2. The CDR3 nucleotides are TGTGCCAGCAGTTACGGCGGGAGAACAGATACGCAGTATTTT. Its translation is CASSYGGRTDTQYF.

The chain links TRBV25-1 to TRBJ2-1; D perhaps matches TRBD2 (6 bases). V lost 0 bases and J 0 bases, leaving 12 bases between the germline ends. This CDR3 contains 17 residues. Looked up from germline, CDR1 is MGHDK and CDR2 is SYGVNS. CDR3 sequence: CASSEYQGLSSYNEQFF. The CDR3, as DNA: TGTGCCAGCAGTGAATATCAGGGACTCAGCTCCTACAATGAGCAGTTCTTC. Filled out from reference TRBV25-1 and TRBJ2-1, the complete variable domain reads EADIYQTPRYLVIGTGKKITLECSQTMGHDKMYWYQQDPGMELHLIHYSYGVNSTEKGDLSSESTVSRIRTEHFPLTLESARPSHTSQYLCASSEYQGLSSYNEQFFGPGTRLTVL.

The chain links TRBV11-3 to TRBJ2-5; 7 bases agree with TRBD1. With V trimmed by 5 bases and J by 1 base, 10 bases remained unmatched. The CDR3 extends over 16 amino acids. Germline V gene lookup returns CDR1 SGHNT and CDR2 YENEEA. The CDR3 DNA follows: TGTGCCAGCAGCCTAGGGACAGTTTCAACCCAAGAGACCCAGTACTTC. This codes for CASSLGTVSTQETQYF.

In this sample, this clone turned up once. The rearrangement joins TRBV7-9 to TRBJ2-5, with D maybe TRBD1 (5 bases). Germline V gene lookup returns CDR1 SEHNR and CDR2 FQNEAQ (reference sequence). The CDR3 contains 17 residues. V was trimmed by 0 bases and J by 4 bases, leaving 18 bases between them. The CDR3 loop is CASSLALWQGVGETQYF. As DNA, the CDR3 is TGTGCCAGCAGCTTAGCGCTTTGGCAGGGCGTTGGAGAGACCCAGTACTTC.

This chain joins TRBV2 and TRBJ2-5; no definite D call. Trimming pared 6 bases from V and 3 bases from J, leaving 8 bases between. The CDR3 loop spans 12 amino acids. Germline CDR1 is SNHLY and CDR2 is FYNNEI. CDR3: CASSPTEETQYF. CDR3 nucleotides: TGTGCCAGCAGCCCGACCGAAGAGACCCAGTACTTC.

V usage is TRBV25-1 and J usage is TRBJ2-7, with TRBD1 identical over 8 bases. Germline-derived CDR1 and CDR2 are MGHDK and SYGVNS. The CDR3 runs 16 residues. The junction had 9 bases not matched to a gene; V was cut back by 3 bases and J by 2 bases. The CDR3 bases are TGTGCCAGCAGTGAGACTCTACAGGGGGGCGCCTACGAGCAGTACTTC. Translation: CASSETLQGGAYEQYF.

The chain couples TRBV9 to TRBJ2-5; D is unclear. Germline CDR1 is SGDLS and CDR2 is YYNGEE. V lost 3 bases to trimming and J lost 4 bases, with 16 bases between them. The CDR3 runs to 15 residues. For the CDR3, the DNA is TGTGCCAGCAGCGCTGAAGGAGTGAATTCAGAGACCCAGTACTTC. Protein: CASSAEGVNSETQYF.

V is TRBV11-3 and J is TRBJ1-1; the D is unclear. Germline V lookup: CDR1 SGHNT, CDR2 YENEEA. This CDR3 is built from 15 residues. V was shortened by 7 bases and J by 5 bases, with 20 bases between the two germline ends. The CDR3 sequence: CASTQSYPERTEAFF. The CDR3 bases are TGTGCCAGCACCCAATCGTATCCGGAGCGGACTGAAGCTTTCTTT.

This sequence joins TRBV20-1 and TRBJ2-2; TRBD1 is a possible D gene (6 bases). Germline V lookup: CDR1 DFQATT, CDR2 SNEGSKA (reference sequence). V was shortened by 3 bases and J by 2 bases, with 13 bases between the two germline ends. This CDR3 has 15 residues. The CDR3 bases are TGCAGTGCTAGTAAAGGACAGATCAACACCGGGGAGCTGTTTTTT. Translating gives CSASKGQINTGELFF.

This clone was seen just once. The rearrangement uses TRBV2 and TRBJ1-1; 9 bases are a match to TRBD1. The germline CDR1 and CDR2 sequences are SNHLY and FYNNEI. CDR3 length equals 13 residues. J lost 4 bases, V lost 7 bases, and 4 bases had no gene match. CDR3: CASTGQGITEAFF. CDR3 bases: TGTGCCAGCACAGGACAGGGGATCACTGAAGCTTTCTTT.

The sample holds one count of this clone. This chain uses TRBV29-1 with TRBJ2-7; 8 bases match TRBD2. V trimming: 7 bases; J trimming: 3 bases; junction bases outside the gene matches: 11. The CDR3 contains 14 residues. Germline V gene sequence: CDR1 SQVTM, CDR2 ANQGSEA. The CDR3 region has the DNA TGCAGCGCCCAAACTAGCGGAGCCTACTACGAGCAGTACTTC. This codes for CSAQTSGAYYEQYF.

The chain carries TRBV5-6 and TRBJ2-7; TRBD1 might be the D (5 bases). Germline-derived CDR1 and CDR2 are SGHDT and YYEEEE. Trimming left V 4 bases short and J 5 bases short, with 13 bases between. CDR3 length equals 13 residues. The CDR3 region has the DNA TGTGCCAGCAGCACTGGGGCCCGCCACGAGCAGTACTTC. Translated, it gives CASSTGARHEQYF. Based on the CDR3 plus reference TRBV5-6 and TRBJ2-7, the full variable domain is DAGVTQSPTHLIKTRGQQVTLRCSPKSGHDTVSWYQQALGQGPQFIFQYYEEEERQRGNFPDRFSGHQFPNYSSELNVNALLLGDSALYLCASSTGARHEQYFGPGTRLTVT.

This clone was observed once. CDR3 bases: TGTGCCAGCAGCCCCCGAGGGGGTAACTATGGCTACACCTTC. It specifies CASSPRGGNYGYTF. The chain employs TRBV9 and TRBJ1-2; possibly TRBD1 for D (6 bases). Germline CDR1 SGDLS, CDR2 YYNGEE. CDR3 length equals 14 residues. The V gene lost 4 bases and the J gene lost 1 base, with 11 bases spanning the gap.

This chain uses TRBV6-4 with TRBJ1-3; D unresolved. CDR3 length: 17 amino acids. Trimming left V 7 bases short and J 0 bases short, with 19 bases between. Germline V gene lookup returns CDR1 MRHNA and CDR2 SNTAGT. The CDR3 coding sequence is TGTGCCAGCATTGGCGTAGGCATTTACAGCTCTGGAAACACCATATATTTT. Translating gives CASIGVGIYSSGNTIYF.

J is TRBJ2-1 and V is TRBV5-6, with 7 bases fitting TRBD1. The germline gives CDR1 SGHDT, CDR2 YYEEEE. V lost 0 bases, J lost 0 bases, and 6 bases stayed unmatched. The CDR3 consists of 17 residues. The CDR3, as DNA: TGTGCCAGCAGCTTGGGGGTCAGGGGGATCTCCTACAATGAGCAGTTCTTC. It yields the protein CASSLGVRGISYNEQFF.

This CDR3 is CASSSNPDGNEAFF. For the CDR3, the DNA is TGTGCCAGCAGCTCCAATCCCGACGGAAATGAAGCTTTCTTT. This chain connects TRBV6-5 to TRBJ1-1; D gene ambiguous. The CDR3 is made up of 14 amino acids. Per germline, CDR1 MNHEY and CDR2 SVGAGI. Trimming took 6 bases from V and 7 from J, leaving 18 bases between them.

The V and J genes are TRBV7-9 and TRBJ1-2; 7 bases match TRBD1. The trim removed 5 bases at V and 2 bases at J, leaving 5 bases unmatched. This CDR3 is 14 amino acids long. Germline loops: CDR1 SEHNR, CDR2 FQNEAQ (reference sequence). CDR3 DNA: TGTGCCAGCAGCCCCCCGGGACAGAACTATGGCTACACCTTC. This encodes CASSPPGQNYGYTF.

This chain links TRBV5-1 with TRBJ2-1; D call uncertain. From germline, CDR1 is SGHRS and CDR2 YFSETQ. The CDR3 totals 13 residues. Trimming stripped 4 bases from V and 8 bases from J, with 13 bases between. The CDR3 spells CASSPLDWDEQFF. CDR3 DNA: TGCGCCAGCAGCCCACTCGACTGGGATGAGCAGTTCTTC.

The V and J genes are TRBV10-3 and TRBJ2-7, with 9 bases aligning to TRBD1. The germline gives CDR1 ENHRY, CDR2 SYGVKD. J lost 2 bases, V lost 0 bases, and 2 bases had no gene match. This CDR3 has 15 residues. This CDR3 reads CAISESWDRAYEQYF. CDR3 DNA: TGTGCCATCAGTGAGTCTTGGGACAGGGCCTACGAGCAGTACTTC.

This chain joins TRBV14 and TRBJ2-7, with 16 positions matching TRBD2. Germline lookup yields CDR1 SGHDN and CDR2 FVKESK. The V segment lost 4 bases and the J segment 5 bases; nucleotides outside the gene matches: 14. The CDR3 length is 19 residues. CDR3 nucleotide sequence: TGTGCCAGCAGCCGTCTTATCGGGACTAGCGGGAGGGAGCCCCACGAGCAGTACTTC. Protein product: CASSRLIGTSGREPHEQYF.

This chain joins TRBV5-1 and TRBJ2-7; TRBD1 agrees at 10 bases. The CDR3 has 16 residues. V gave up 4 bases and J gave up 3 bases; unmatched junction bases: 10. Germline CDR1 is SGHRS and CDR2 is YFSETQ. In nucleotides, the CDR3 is TGCGCCAGCAGCCCCGGCGCGGGGACAGGGGACTACGAGCAGTACTTC. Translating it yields CASSPGAGTGDYEQYF.

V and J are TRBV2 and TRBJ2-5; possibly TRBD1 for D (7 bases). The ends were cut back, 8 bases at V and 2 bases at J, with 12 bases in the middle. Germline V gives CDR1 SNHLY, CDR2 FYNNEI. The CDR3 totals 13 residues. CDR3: CASGGTAQETQYF. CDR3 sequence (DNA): TGTGCCAGCGGAGGGACAGCACAAGAGACCCAGTACTTC. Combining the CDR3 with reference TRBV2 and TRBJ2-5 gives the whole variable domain EPEVTQTPSHQVTQMGQEVILRCVPISNHLYFYWYRQILGQKVEFLVSFYNNEISEKSEIFDDQFSVERPDGSNFTLKIRSTKLEDSAMYFCASGGTAQETQYFGPGTRLLVL.

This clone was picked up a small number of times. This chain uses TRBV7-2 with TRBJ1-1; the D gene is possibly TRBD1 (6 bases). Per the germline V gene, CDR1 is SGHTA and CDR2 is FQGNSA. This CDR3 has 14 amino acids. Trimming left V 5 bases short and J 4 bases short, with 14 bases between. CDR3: CASSPLGGFTEAFF. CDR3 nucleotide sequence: TGTGCCAGCAGCCCCTTGGGGGGCTTCACTGAAGCTTTCTTT.

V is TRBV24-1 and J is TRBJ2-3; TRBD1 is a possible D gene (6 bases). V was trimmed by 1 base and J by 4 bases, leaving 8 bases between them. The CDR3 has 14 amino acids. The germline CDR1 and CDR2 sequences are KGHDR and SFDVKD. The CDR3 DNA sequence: TGTGCCACCAGTGATTTCAAGGGGGCAGATACGCAGTATTTT. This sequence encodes CATSDFKGADTQYF.

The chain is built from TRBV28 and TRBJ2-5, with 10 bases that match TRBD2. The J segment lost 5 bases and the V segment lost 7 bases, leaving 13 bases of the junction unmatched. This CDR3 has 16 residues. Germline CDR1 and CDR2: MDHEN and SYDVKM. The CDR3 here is CASILGAGGPGETQYF. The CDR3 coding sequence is TGTGCCAGCATTCTAGGAGCGGGAGGGCCGGGGGAGACCCAGTACTTC.